This TCR beta chain was documented in a study of Tregs in tolerant kidney transplant recipients. Clones were sequenced by immunoSEQ multiplex PCR, and TCRdb holds only the in-frame ones, with some missing. The sample's table shows 50,000 or so clones. Germline V gives CDR1 DFQATT, CDR2 SNEGSKA (reference sequence). The germline V and J ends were trimmed by 2 bases and 6 bases, with 16 bases remaining between them. The CDR3 runs 15 residues. Turning to this clone: Its cognate antigen is unknown. The read halts 3 residues ahead of the CDR3 end, with the missing end drawn from the germline J gene.

Study-wide results and limits: Findings come from small patient numbers and require larger validation. Changing PCR primers prevented nucleotide comparison between some patients' samples. Tregs expanded with activated donor B cells seemed most donor-specific. Biological reproducibility was not directly addressed in this study.

The sequenced sample was CD4+ T cells from blood, obtained before the transplant. This chain uses TRBV20-1 with TRBJ2-2, with D perhaps matching TRBD2 (6 bases). The TCR comes from a human donor who received a combined kidney and bone marrow transplant. Partial CDR3 DNA: TGCAGTGCTAGAAAAGTCACTAGCATCTCCGGGGAG. This codes for CSARKVTSISGE. The entire CDR3 sequence reads CSARKVTSISGELFF.